This T cell receptor beta chain was sequenced for a study of T cells in Graves' hyperthyroidism and ophthalmopathy. Study details: Peripheral blood sampling occurred at initial diagnosis, before any treatment.

Findings of the study overall: The majority of expanded thyroid clonotypes above 0.001 also appeared in blood.

Researchers barred patients who had uncontrolled infection, other autoimmune disease, pregnancy or lactation. Out of roughly 9.1 ml of fresh peripheral blood came the PBMCs. This clonotype was observed a few times. Its antigen is undetermined. Researchers amplified the TCR beta CDR3 regions from RNA transcripts. With the HTBI primer set, the TCR CDR3 went through a first round of RT-PCR. TCRdb processed the multiplex PCR reads anew with MiXCR; each CDR3 protein has one entry. In the table there are more than 300,000 distinct CDR3 sequences, 15% to 20% of which are singletons. The CDR3 sequence is 15 residues long. Germline CDR1 KGHSH, CDR2 LQKENI. Trimming cost V 4 bases and J 4 bases, with 14 bases left between them.

The J gene is TRBJ1-3, the V gene TRBV18; TRBD1 might be the D (6 bases). The TCR comes from a man younger than 35 with Graves' ophthalmopathy. Sequencing was done on a sample of blood. Written as DNA, the CDR3 is TGTGCCAGCTCACTGGACAGTGGCCCGGGAAACACCATATATTTT. Translated, it gives CASSLDSGPGNTIYF.